This T cell receptor beta chain was captured in a study of patients and donors after allogeneic stem cell transplantation. A single record per CDR3 protein comes from TCRdb applying MiXCR to the RT-PCR reads. The top ten hold around 6% of the sample, which has 900,000 to 1,000,000 distinct CDR3 sequences, approximately 18% seen once. Germline lookup yields CDR1 SEHNR and CDR2 FQNEAQ (reference sequence). V shed 5 bases and J shed 5 bases, with 15 bases lying between them. This CDR3 is built from 14 residues. This TCR was sampled from a human donor who was either an allogeneic HSCT recipient or a stem cell or donor lymphocyte infusion donor (not recorded which). It is not recorded whose cells these are; they may come from a transplant donor. The chain carries TRBV7-9 and TRBJ1-1, with D tentatively TRBD1 (5 bases). The sequenced sample consisted of blood, either unsorted or a sorted T cell fraction (not recorded which). The CDR3 DNA follows: TGTGCCAGCAGCGACTACCAGGGTTCTACTGAAGCTTTCTTT. The encoded protein is CASSDYQGSTEAFF.